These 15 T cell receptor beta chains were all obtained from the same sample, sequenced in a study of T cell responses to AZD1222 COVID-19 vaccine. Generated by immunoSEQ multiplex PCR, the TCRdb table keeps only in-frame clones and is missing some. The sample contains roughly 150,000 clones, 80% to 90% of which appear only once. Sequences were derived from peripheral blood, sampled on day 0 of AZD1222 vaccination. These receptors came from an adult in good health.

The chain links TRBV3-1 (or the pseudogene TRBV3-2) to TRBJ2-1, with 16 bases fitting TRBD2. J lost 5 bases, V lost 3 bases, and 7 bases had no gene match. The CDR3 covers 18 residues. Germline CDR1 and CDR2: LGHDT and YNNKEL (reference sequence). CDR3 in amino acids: CASSQGLAGGIGHNEQFF. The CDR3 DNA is TGTGCCAGCAGCCAGGGACTAGCGGGGGGGATTGGGCACAATGAGCAGTTCTTC.

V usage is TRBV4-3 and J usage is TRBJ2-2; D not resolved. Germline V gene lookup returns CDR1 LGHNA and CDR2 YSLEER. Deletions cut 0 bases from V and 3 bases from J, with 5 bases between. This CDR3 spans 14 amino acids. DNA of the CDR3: TGCGCCAGCAGCCAAGACCAGTACACCGGGGAGCTGTTTTTT. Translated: CASSQDQYTGELFF.

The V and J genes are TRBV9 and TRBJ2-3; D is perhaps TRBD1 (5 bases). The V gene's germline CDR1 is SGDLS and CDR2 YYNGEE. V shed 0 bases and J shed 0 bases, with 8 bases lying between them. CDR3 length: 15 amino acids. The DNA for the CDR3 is TGTGCCAGCAGCGTAGGGACACGTAGCACAGATACGCAGTATTTT. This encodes CASSVGTRSTDTQYF.

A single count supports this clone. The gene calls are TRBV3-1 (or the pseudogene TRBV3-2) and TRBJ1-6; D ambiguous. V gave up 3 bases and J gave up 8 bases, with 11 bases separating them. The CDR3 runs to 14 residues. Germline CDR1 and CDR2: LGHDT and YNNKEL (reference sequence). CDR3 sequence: CASSHLSKDSPLHF. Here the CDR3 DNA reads TGTGCCAGCAGCCATTTGAGTAAGGATTCACCCCTCCACTTT.

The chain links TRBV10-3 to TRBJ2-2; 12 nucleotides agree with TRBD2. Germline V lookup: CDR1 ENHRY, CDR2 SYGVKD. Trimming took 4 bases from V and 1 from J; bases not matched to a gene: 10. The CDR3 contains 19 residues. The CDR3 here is CAISGAPTSGGVNTGELFF. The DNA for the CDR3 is TGTGCCATCAGTGGGGCCCCGACTAGCGGGGGTGTGAACACCGGGGAGCTGTTTTTT.

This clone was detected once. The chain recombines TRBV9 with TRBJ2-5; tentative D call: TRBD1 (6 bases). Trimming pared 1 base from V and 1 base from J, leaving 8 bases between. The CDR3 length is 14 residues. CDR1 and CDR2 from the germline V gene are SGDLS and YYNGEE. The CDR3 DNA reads TGTGCCAGCAGCGTAAGGGGGTCCCAAGAGACCCAGTACTTC. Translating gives CASSVRGSQETQYF.

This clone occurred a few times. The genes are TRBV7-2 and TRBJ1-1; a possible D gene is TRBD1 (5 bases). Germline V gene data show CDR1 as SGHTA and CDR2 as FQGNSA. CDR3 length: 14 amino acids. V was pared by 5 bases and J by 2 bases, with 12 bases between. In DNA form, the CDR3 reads TGTGCCAGCAGCCGGACACTACAAAACACTGAAGCTTTCTTT. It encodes CASSRTLQNTEAFF.

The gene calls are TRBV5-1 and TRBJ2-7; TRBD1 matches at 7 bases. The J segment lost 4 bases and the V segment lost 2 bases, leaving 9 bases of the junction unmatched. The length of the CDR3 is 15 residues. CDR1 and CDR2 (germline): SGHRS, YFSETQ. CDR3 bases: TGCGCCAGCAGCTTAGCAACAGGGGAGCCTTACGAGCAGTACTTC. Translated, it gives CASSLATGEPYEQYF.

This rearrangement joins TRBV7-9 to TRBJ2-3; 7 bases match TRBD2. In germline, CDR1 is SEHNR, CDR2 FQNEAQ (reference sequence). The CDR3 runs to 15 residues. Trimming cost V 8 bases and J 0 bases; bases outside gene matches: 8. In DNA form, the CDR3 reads TGTGCCAGCGCCCTTTTTAGCGGGAGCACAGATACGCAGTATTTT. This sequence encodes CASALFSGSTDTQYF.

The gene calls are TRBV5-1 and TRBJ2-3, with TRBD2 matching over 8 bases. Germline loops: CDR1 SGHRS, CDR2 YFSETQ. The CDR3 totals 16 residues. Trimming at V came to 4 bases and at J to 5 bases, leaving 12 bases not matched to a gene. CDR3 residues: CASSKKPGGFLDTQYF. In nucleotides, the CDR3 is TGCGCCAGCAGCAAAAAACCGGGGGGGTTTCTAGATACGCAGTATTTT.

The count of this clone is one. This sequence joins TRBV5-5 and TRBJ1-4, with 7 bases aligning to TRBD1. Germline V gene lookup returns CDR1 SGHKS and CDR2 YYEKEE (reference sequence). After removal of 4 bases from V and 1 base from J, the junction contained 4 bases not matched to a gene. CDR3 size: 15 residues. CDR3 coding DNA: TGTGCCAGCAGCGTACAGGGGATAACTAATGAAAAACTGTTTTTT. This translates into CASSVQGITNEKLFF.

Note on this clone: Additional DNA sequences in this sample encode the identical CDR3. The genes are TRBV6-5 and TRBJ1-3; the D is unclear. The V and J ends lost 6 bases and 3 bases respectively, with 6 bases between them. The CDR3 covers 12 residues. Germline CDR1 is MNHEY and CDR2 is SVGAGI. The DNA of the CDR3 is TGTGCCAGCAGCACCGGTGGAAACACCATATATTTT. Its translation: CASSTGGNTIYF.

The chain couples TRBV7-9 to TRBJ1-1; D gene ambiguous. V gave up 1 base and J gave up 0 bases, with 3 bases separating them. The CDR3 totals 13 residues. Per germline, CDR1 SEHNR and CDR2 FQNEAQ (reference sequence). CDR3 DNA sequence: TGTGCCAGCAGCTTAGGGATGAACACTGAAGCTTTCTTT. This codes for CASSLGMNTEAFF.

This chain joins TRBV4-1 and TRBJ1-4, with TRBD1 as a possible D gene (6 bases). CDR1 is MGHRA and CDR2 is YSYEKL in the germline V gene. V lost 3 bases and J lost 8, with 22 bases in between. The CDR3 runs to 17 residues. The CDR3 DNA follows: TGCGCCAGCAGCCAGGGATATGGGGCAGGGGCAGGCGAAAAACTGTTTTTT. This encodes CASSQGYGAGAGEKLFF.

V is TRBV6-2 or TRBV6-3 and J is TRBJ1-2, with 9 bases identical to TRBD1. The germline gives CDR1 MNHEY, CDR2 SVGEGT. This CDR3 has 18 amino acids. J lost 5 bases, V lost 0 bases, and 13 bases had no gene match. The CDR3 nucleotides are TGTGCCAGCAGTTACTCGAGGACAGGGGCCGCATATATATATGGCTACACCTTC. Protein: CASSYSRTGAAYIYGYTF.